This TCR beta chain was profiled in a study of T cell changes during pregnancy in multiple sclerosis. Repertoires were generated with immunoSEQ multiplex PCR, while TCRdb's copy carries only in-frame clones and drops some. Of under 130,000 clones listed, roughly nine tenths are singletons. CDR3 length equals 15 residues. The V segment lost 0 bases and the J segment 2 bases; nucleotides outside the gene matches: 0. The germline gives CDR1 SGHRS, CDR2 YFSETQ. The sequenced sample was peripheral blood, obtained after pregnancy. This chain joins TRBV5-1 and TRBJ2-7; TRBD2 agrees at 12 bases. The receptor comes from a female donor with multiple sclerosis, enrolled in a pregnancy study. The CDR3 DNA reads TGCGCCAGCAGCTTGGCTAGCGGGAGGGCCTACGAGCAGTACTTC. Translating it yields CASSLASGRAYEQYF.